This T cell receptor beta chain came from a study of TIL therapy for anti-PD-1-resistant metastatic lung cancer. Study at large: Tumor harvest preceded PD-1/PD-L1 blockade, followed by nivolumab treatment. Patients had a median age of about 50 years (range roughly 38-75). Median tumor mutation burden was under 1.9 mutations per megabase.

The V segment lost 5 bases and the J segment 2 bases; nucleotides outside the gene matches: 7. This CDR3 has 15 residues. Germline loops: CDR1 MDHEN, CDR2 SYDVKM. Time point indicated: pre-treatment sample, taken before nivolumab and TIL therapy. Sequencing used immunoSEQ v3. The data were produced by immunoSEQ multiplex PCR, yet TCRdb's version contains in-frame clones alone and is incomplete. The table lists about 45,000 clones, approximately 79% of them singletons. Study-wide results and caveats: Infused TIL clonotypes partially replaced the baseline blood repertoire, then decayed over months.

In regard to this clone: Its antigen is unknown.

The gene calls are TRBV28 and TRBJ2-7; TRBD1 agrees at 9 bases. Sequencing used blood, obtained at baseline. The TCR was taken from a man between 65 and 79 years old with non-small cell lung cancer. The CDR3 loop is CASSETGTGPYEQYF. The CDR3 DNA sequence: TGTGCCAGCAGTGAGACCGGGACAGGGCCCTACGAGCAGTACTTC.